Following are 12 T cell receptor beta chains from one sample sequenced in a study of cytomegalovirus exposure and HLA in healthy donors. The PCR employed 60 Vbeta primers together with 13 Jbeta primers. Clones were read by immunoSEQ multiplex PCR, and TCRdb kept only the in-frame ones, dropping some. The table includes about 190,000 clones, 65% to 90% detected once. The sequenced sample consisted of PBMCs. The receptors stem from a man in his forties in good health and CMV-seropositive.

This clone has just one count. The chain uses TRBV4-3 and TRBJ1-4; perhaps TRBD1 as D (5 bases). The CDR3 totals 17 residues. V lost 0 bases and J 6 bases, leaving 17 bases between the germline ends. Germline V gene data show CDR1 as LGHNA and CDR2 as YSLEER. The CDR3 sequence is CASSQDRAGRAYEKLFF. In nucleotides, the CDR3 is TGCGCCAGCAGCCAAGATCGGGCGGGGCGGGCATATGAAAAACTGTTTTTT.

V and J are TRBV19 and TRBJ2-7, with TRBD1 as a possible D gene (6 bases). Deletions cut 5 bases from V and 0 bases from J, with 11 bases between. CDR3 length equals 14 residues. Germline V gene lookup returns CDR1 LNHDA and CDR2 SQIVND (reference sequence). This CDR3 reads CASSARDISYEQYF. The CDR3 bases are TGTGCCAGTAGTGCACGGGACATCTCCTACGAGCAGTACTTC.

The gene calls are TRBV30 and TRBJ1-1; 7 bases fit TRBD1. Germline assignment: CDR1 GTSNPN and CDR2 SVGIG (reference sequence). V shed 1 base, J shed 4 bases, and the junction held 9 bases outside the gene matches. The CDR3 is made up of 15 amino acids. The CDR3 is CAWSDSDRVGTEAFF. The CDR3 DNA follows: TGTGCCTGGAGTGATTCCGACAGGGTGGGCACTGAAGCTTTCTTT.

The chain couples TRBV5-1 to TRBJ2-1; 8 bases fit TRBD2. Trimming cost V 7 bases and J 3 bases; bases outside gene matches: 6. The CDR3 is made up of 14 amino acids. Per germline, CDR1 SGHRS and CDR2 YFSETQ. DNA for the CDR3: TGCGCCAGCGCGGGGGGACCGGGCTACAATGAGCAGTTCTTC. This encodes CASAGGPGYNEQFF.

This chain joins TRBV7-2 and TRBJ1-2; D call uncertain. The germline V and J ends were trimmed by 5 bases and 6 bases, with 16 bases remaining between them. This CDR3 is 14 amino acids long. Germline V gene data show CDR1 as SGHTA and CDR2 as FQGNSA. The CDR3 region is CASSPRTSYNGYTF. The CDR3 bases are TGTGCCAGCAGCCCCCGGACTTCCTACAATGGCTACACCTTC.

This chain links TRBV25-1 with TRBJ1-6; no reliable D call. The germline V and J ends were trimmed by 2 bases and 0 bases, with 8 bases remaining between them. CDR3 length: 16 residues. Germline V gene sequence: CDR1 MGHDK, CDR2 SYGVNS. The CDR3 DNA follows: TGTGCCAGCAGTGAAGTTGGGAGCTCCTATAATTCACCCCTCCACTTT. Translation gives CASSEVGSSYNSPLHF.

The chain recombines TRBV29-1 with TRBJ1-2; no definite D call. The CDR3 consists of 12 residues. The germline gives CDR1 SQVTM, CDR2 ANQGSEA. Trimming stripped 6 bases from V and 6 bases from J, with 14 bases between. The CDR3 sequence: CSVADLRHGYTF. DNA of the CDR3: TGCAGCGTCGCCGACTTGCGGCATGGCTACACCTTC.

CDR3 region: CASSSWGQGPEQYF. CDR3 sequence (DNA): TGTGCCAGCAGCTCCTGGGGACAGGGCCCCGAGCAGTACTTC. The genes are TRBV7-2 and TRBJ2-7, with TRBD1 matching over 9 bases. The V and J ends lost 4 bases and 6 bases, in that order; junction bases with no gene match: 7. CDR3 length: 14 amino acids. Germline values: CDR1 SGHTA, CDR2 FQGNSA.

The chain combines TRBV9 with TRBJ2-1, with 9 positions matching TRBD2. V shed 3 bases and J 5 bases; nucleotides not matched to a gene: 12. Germline values: CDR1 SGDLS, CDR2 YYNGEE. The CDR3 totals 17 residues. The chain's CDR3 is CASSATPGLAGNNEQFF. The CDR3 bases are TGTGCCAGCAGCGCAACCCCCGGGCTAGCGGGAAACAATGAGCAGTTCTTC. Variable domain in full (rest from reference TRBV9 and TRBJ2-1): DSGVTQTPKHLITATGQRVTLRCSPRSGDLSVYWYQQSLDQGLQFLIQYYNGEERAKGNILERFSAQQFPDLHSELNLSSLELGDSALYFCASSATPGLAGNNEQFFGPGTRLTVL.

The chain combines TRBV7-2 with TRBJ2-7; D unresolved. The germline V gene has CDR1 SGHTA and CDR2 FQGNSA. This CDR3 region has 14 residues. The V gene lost 1 base and the J gene lost 6 bases, with 13 bases spanning the gap. DNA of the CDR3: TGTGCCAGCAGCTTAGTCGCGACTGTTGGCGAGCAGTACTTC. Translating gives CASSLVATVGEQYF. Full variable domain (remainder filled in from reference TRBV7-2 and TRBJ2-7): GAGVSQSPSNKVTEKGKDVELRCDPISGHTALYWYRQSLGQGLEFLIYFQGNSAPDKSGLPSDRFSAERTGGSVSTLTIQRTQQEDSAVYLCASSLVATVGEQYFGPGTRLTVT.

This clone was observed a single time. The genes are TRBV11-3 and TRBJ2-2; possible D gene TRBD1, 6 bases. The CDR3 loop spans 14 amino acids. The germline gives CDR1 SGHNT, CDR2 YENEEA. Deletions cut 2 bases from V and 5 bases from J, with 9 bases between. The CDR3 sequence: CASSLSTGTGELFF. Here the CDR3 DNA reads TGTGCCAGCAGCTTATCTACAGGGACCGGGGAGCTGTTTTTT. The whole variable domain, remainder taken from reference TRBV11-3 and TRBJ2-2, is EAGVVQSPRYKIIEKKQPVAFWCNPISGHNTLYWYLQNLGQGPELLIRYENEEAVDDSQLPKDRFSAERLKGVDSTLKIQPAELGDSAVYLCASSLSTGTGELFFGEGSRLTVL.

This chain links TRBV4-1 with TRBJ2-1; D call uncertain. CDR3 length: 13 amino acids. Germline loops: CDR1 MGHRA, CDR2 YSYEKL. The V gene lost 0 bases and the J gene lost 8 bases, with 8 bases spanning the gap. The CDR3 bases are TGCGCCAGCAGCCAAGACTCAGGTTATGAGCAGTTCTTC. This codes for CASSQDSGYEQFF.